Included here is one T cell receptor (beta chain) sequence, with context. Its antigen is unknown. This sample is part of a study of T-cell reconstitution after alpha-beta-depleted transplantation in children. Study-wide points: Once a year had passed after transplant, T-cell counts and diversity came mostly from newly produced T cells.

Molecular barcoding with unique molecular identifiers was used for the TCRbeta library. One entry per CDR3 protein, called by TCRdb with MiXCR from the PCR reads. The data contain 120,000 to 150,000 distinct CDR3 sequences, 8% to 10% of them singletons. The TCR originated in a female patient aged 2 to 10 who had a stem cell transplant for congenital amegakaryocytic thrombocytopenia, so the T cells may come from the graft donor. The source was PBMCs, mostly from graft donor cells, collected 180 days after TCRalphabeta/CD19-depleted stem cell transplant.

DNA for the CDR3: TGCGCCAGCAGCCAAGATTCGCGGGCAGGGGGGCAGTTCTTC. It is translated as CASSQDSRAGGQFF. The chain couples TRBV4-1 to TRBJ2-1; 7 nucleotides agree with TRBD1. The CDR3 loop spans 14 amino acids. V shed 0 bases and J 12 bases; nucleotides not matched to a gene: 8. CDR1 and CDR2 from the germline V gene are MGHRA and YSYEKL.